The 17 T cell receptor beta chains presented below share a single source sample, sequenced in a study of Tregs in tolerant kidney transplant recipients. FACS sorting followed an approximately 6-day coculture of CFSE-labeled recipient PBMCs with irradiated graft donor PBMCs. Their cognate antigens are unknown. This table comes from immunoSEQ multiplex PCR, and its TCRdb copy is limited to in-frame clones, with some not included. The sample has about 15,000 clones, around half seen once; the top ten hold 3% to 3.5%. This specimen was CD4+ T cells from blood cultured with allogeneic cells, taken before the transplant. Receptors originate from a human patient who received a combined kidney and bone marrow transplant.

The chain carries TRBV20-1 and TRBJ2-7; maybe TRBD2 (5 bases). Between the trimmed V and J ends, which lost 5 bases and 1 base, there was a span of 6 bases. CDR3 length: 11 amino acids. Per germline, CDR1 DFQATT and CDR2 SNEGSKA (reference sequence). Written as DNA, the CDR3 is TGCAGTGCTGGGAGTTCCTACGAGCAGTACTTC. This gives the protein CSAGSSYEQYF.

This clone was seen a handful of times. V is TRBV7-2 and J is TRBJ2-7; 7 bases fit TRBD1. V shed 1 base and J 3 bases; nucleotides not matched to a gene: 6. CDR3 length: 15 residues. Per germline, CDR1 SGHTA and CDR2 FQGNSA. The CDR3 DNA sequence: TGTGCCAGCAGCTTAGGCCAGGGGGAAGTCTACGAGCAGTACTTC. The encoded protein is CASSLGQGEVYEQYF.

The chain links TRBV28 to TRBJ2-3; tentative D call: TRBD1 (6 bases). The germline V gene has CDR1 MDHEN and CDR2 SYDVKM. V shed 4 bases and J shed 4 bases, with 6 bases lying between them. The CDR3 contains 12 residues. CDR3 residues: CASSSGADTQYF. The CDR3 DNA is TGTGCCAGCAGTTCAGGGGCAGATACGCAGTATTTT.

The chain joins TRBV5-6 to TRBJ1-5; tentatively, D is TRBD1 (5 bases). V shed 3 bases and J shed 0 bases, with 19 bases lying between them. This CDR3 is 18 amino acids long. Germline V CDR1 and CDR2: SGHDT, YYEEEE. The DNA of the CDR3 is TGTGCCAGCAGCTCCGGGGGGGAGGGCCTTTATAGCAATCAGCCCCAGCATTTT. Translated, it gives CASSSGGEGLYSNQPQHF.

The gene calls are TRBV27 and TRBJ2-5, with 11 bases lining up with TRBD2. TRBJ2-7 matches the DNA end more closely, so the J call is doubtful. CDR3 length equals 16 residues. CDR1 MNHEY and CDR2 SMNVEV come from the germline V gene (reference sequence). CDR3 bases: TGTGCCAGCAGTTTTCTATCGACTAGCGGGAACTACGAGCAGTACTTC. The encoded protein is CASSFLSTSGNYEQYF.

This clone was seen more than once but under ten times. V and J are TRBV11-2 and TRBJ2-2, with TRBD2 matching over 14 bases. V was clipped by 5 bases and J by 5 bases; unmatched bases: 1. The CDR3 loop spans 15 amino acids. Germline lookup yields CDR1 SGHAT and CDR2 FQNNGV. CDR3 DNA sequence: TGTGCCAGCAGCCGACTAGCGGGGGGGACCGGGGAGCTGTTTTTT. Residues: CASSRLAGGTGELFF.

As to this clone: The sample holds other DNA sequences that translate to the same CDR3. The chain couples TRBV9 to TRBJ1-6; TRBD1 matches at 7 bases. This CDR3 has 13 residues. Germline V lookup: CDR1 SGDLS, CDR2 YYNGEE. Unmatched junction bases numbered 6, after V lost 7 bases and J lost 8 bases. CDR3 amino acids: CASGMTGYSPLHF. The CDR3 bases are TGTGCCAGCGGGATGACAGGGTATTCACCCCTCCACTTT.

The rearrangement links TRBV7-9 to TRBJ2-1, with 10 bases identical to TRBD2. This CDR3 comprises 16 residues. V was clipped by 2 bases and J by 11 bases; unmatched bases: 12. Germline V gene sequence: CDR1 SEHNR, CDR2 FQNEAQ (reference sequence). The DNA for the CDR3 is TGTGCCAGCAGCTTACAAGGAGCGGGAGGGCCCGGGAAGCAGTTCTTC. Translated, it gives CASSLQGAGGPGKQFF.

The V and J genes are TRBV10-3 and TRBJ2-5; TRBD2 matches 11 bases. With V trimmed by 11 bases and J by 8 bases, 13 bases remained unmatched. The CDR3 is 14 residues long. Germline V gene lookup returns CDR1 ENHRY and CDR2 SYGVKD. CDR3 nucleotides: TGTGCCTCGAAGATAGCGGGGGGGACCTTTACCCAGTACTTC. Translating gives CASKIAGGTFTQYF.

V is TRBV7-6 and J is TRBJ1-3; 11 bases are a match to TRBD1. Germline CDR1 reads SGHVS; CDR2 reads FNYEAQ. The junction had 6 bases not matched to a gene; V was cut back by 3 bases and J by 8 bases. This CDR3 has 15 amino acids. CDR3 sequence reads: CASSFAGTGGYTIYF. CDR3 DNA sequence: TGTGCCAGCAGCTTCGCCGGGACAGGGGGATACACCATATATTTT.

The gene calls are TRBV4-3 and TRBJ1-5; D gene ambiguous. The germline gives CDR1 LGHNA, CDR2 YSLEER. V was pared by 0 bases and J by 6 bases, with 6 bases between. The CDR3 is 13 residues long. The DNA for the CDR3 is TGCGCCAGCAGCCAAGATCTTCCTCAGCCCCAGCATTTT. Its protein product is CASSQDLPQPQHF.

There are a few counts of this clone. This chain connects TRBV19 to TRBJ2-4; 11 positions match TRBD2. Trimming at V came to 3 bases and at J to 0 bases, leaving 4 bases not matched to a gene. CDR1 and CDR2 (germline): LNHDA, SQIVND (reference sequence). This CDR3 contains 17 residues. The CDR3: CASSIGTSGKAKNIQYF. The CDR3 DNA reads as TGTGCCAGTAGTATTGGGACTAGCGGAAAAGCCAAAAACATTCAGTACTTC.

By its share, this clone is medium-sized (0.01 to 0.1%). This sequence joins TRBV7-8 and TRBJ2-7; 11 bases map to TRBD2. Losses at the gene ends were 1 base for V and 7 bases for J; bases not matched to a gene: 6. The germline V gene has CDR1 SGHVS and CDR2 FQNEAQ. The CDR3 contains 15 residues. The CDR3 DNA sequence: TGTGCCAGCAGCTTAGAACTAGCGGGAGCGCGGGAGCAGTACTTC. It is translated as CASSLELAGAREQYF.

V is TRBV13 and J is TRBJ1-3; no clear D gene. CDR3 length: 15 residues. Germline V gene sequence: CDR1 PRHDT, CDR2 FYEKMQ (reference sequence). Trimming stripped 0 bases from V and 2 bases from J, with 8 bases between. The CDR3 protein is CASSLGGATGNTIYF. Written as DNA, the CDR3 is TGTGCCAGCAGCTTAGGCGGAGCAACTGGAAACACCATATATTTT.

The chain is built from TRBV18 and TRBJ1-5; 8 bases are shared with TRBD1. The CDR3 runs to 15 residues. V was pared by 1 base and J by 6 bases, with 5 bases of the junction left unmatched. CDR1 and CDR2 from the germline V gene are KGHSH and LQKENI. The CDR3 region has the DNA TGTGCCAGCTCACCACTGGACAGGGCGTCTCAGCCCCAGCATTTT. It translates to CASSPLDRASQPQHF.

V is TRBV7-9 and J is TRBJ2-2; tentative D call: TRBD1 (5 bases). The germline CDR1 and CDR2 sequences are SEHNR and FQNEAQ (reference sequence). CDR3 length equals 15 residues. Deletions cut 1 base from V and 1 base from J, with 7 bases between. CDR3 protein: CASSLGTLNTGELFF. Written as DNA, the CDR3 is TGTGCCAGCAGCTTAGGGACATTGAACACCGGGGAGCTGTTTTTT. Full variable domain (missing parts from reference TRBV7-9 and TRBJ2-2): DTGVSQNPRHKITKRGQNVTFRCDPISEHNRLYWYRQTLGQGPEFLTYFQNEAQLEKSRLLSDRFSAERPKGSFSTLEIQRTEQGDSAMYLCASSLGTLNTGELFFGEGSRLTVL.

The chain combines TRBV5-1 with TRBJ2-7; the D gene is possibly TRBD1 (6 bases). Trimming took off 2 bases at V and 9 bases at J, with 12 bases between the two ends. This CDR3 is 12 amino acids long. Germline assignment: CDR1 SGHRS and CDR2 YFSETQ. The CDR3 sequence is CASSLNRVTQYF. The CDR3, as DNA: TGCGCCAGCAGCTTAAACAGGGTTACGCAGTACTTC.